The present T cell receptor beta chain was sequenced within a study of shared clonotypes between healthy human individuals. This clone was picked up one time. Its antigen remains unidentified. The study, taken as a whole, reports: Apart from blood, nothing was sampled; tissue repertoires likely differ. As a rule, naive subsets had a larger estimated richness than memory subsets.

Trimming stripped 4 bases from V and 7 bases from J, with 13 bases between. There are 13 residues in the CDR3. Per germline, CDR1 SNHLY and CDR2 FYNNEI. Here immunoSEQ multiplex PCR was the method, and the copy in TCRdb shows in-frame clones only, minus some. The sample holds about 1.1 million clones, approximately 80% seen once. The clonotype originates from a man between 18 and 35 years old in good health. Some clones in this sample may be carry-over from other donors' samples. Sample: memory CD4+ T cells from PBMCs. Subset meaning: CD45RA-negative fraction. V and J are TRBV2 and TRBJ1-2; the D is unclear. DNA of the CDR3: TGTGCCAGCAGTGTCGAGACCCGGGGTGGCTACACCTTC. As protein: CASSVETRGGYTF.